This T cell receptor (beta chain) was profiled in a study of sequential checkpoint blockade in melanoma. The wider study: Arm A got nivolumab then ipilimumab; arm B the reverse, 1:1. Both treatment sequences were followed by maintenance nivolumab.

V gave up 0 bases and J gave up 8 bases; unmatched junction bases: 4. Germline-derived CDR1 and CDR2 are SGHTS and YDEGEE. The CDR3 spans 14 residues. The repertoire was sequenced with immunoSEQ multiplex PCR; TCRdb's copy has only in-frame clones and lacks some. The sample lists approximately 22,000 clones; roughly 70% were seen once. This sample's treatment: randomized to nivolumab then ipilimumab (arm A) or the reverse (arm B). None of the patients previously received DNA-damaging chemotherapy. PBMC sorting kept live CD3+CD8+ cells without CD19 or CD56. The source was CD8+ T cells sorted from blood (inferred from file names), collected from a patient given nivolumab and ipilimumab in sequence. V is TRBV5-8 and J is TRBJ1-5, with 8 bases matching TRBD1. The TCR originated in a human donor with melanoma. The CDR3 here is CASSLEAGGKPQHF. CDR3 bases: TGTGCCAGCAGCTTGGAGGCAGGGGGCAAGCCCCAGCATTTT.